This is a list of T cell receptor beta chains from one sample in a study of response to subunit inactivated influenza vaccine. Each CDR3 protein is one row after TCRdb ran MiXCR on the RT-PCR reads. The repertoire holds roughly 190,000 distinct CDR3 sequences, around 15% seen once, with roughly 24% in the top ten. This specimen consisted of CD8+ T cells sorted from PBMCs, obtained 5 days after vaccination. The origin of the receptors is a man aged 45-60 years who received an inactivated influenza vaccine. CDR3s include the opening cysteine and the closing phenylalanine or tryptophan. D genes are given only for firm matches. Size tells how often a clone was seen (once, few, many) or the class of an expanded clone, and some rows leave it out.

cdr3_nt,cdr3_aa,clone_size,j_call,d_call,v_call
TGTGCCATGACCTCGGGAGGGGCGGTTACAGATACGCAGTATTTT,CAMTSGGAVTDTQYF,few,TRBJ2-3,TRBD2,TRBV10-3
TGTGCCAGCAGTTTCCGGGACCTACCCTACGAGCAGTACTTC,CASSFRDLPYEQYF,few,TRBJ2-7,.,TRBV12-3/TRBV12-4
TGTGCCAGCAGCGTGACTAGCGGGGCTTCCTACGAGCAGTACTTC,CASSVTSGASYEQYF,many,TRBJ2-7,TRBD2,TRBV7-6
TGTGCCAGCAGCTCTACGGGGGCTCAATTTATCTTCATGAACACTGAAGCTTTCTTT,CASSSTGAQFIFMNTEAFF,few,TRBJ1-1,.,TRBV5-6
TGTGCCAGCAGCTTACCGCGACAGGGGAACACCGGGGAGCTGTTTTTT,CASSLPRQGNTGELFF,once,TRBJ2-2,TRBD1,TRBV7-6
TGCAGCGTCCTACCGGGACAGGGCGGCGAGCAGTACTTC,CSVLPGQGGEQYF,.,TRBJ2-7,TRBD1,TRBV29-1
TGTGCCACGGAATTCGGGTACAATGAGCAGTTCTTC,CATEFGYNEQFF,few,TRBJ2-1,.,TRBV11-2
TGTGCCAGCAGTTACTCCGGGGGGGGAGTACCTGAAGCTTTCTTT,CASSYSGGGVPEAFF,.,TRBJ1-1,.,TRBV6-2/TRBV6-3
TGTGCCAGCAGTAAGGGCATACAACTTATCTACGAGCAGTACTTC,CASSKGIQLIYEQYF,few,TRBJ2-7,.,TRBV6-1
TGTGCCAGCAGTTACAGGGTCGGCACAGATACGCAGTATTTT,CASSYRVGTDTQYF,many,TRBJ2-3,.,TRBV12-3/TRBV12-4
TGTGCCAGCAGTTTATTTGTTCGGGAGACCCAGTACTTC,CASSLFVRETQYF,.,TRBJ2-5,.,TRBV28
TGCGCCAGCAGCCAAGAGGGGGTTAACTATGGCTACACCTTC,CASSQEGVNYGYTF,.,TRBJ1-2,.,TRBV4-3
TGCGCCAGCAGCCAAGGCCCCTTACGGAACACTGAAGCTTTCTTT,CASSQGPLRNTEAFF,.,TRBJ1-1,.,TRBV4-1
TGTGCCAGCAGTTTCGGGGCGGCGCGAGTTAGTGAGCAGTTCTTC,CASSFGAARVSEQFF,few,TRBJ2-1,.,TRBV12-3/TRBV12-4
TGCGCCAGCAGCCTCACTAGCGACAATGAGCAGTTCTTC,CASSLTSDNEQFF,few,TRBJ2-1,TRBD2,TRBV5-1
TGTGCCAGTAGTATATGGGGACAGGGAAGAAATGAGCAGTTCTTC,CASSIWGQGRNEQFF,.,TRBJ2-1,TRBD1,TRBV19
TGTGCCAGCAGCCAAGATGGTGAGGGGATGAACACTGAAGCTTTCTTT,CASSQDGEGMNTEAFF,few,TRBJ1-1,.,TRBV3-1
TGTGCCAGCAGTCCGCCACGACTAGCGGAGACAGATACGCAGTATTTT,CASSPPRLAETDTQYF,many,TRBJ2-3,TRBD2,TRBV12-3/TRBV12-4
TGTGCCAGCAGCTTAGTTCTAGCGGGGGCTCTGGGCACAGATACGCAGTATTTT,CASSLVLAGALGTDTQYF,.,TRBJ2-3,TRBD2,TRBV11-2
TGTGCCAGCAGCCAAGGTCCGACAGGGCTACATGAGCAGTTCTTC,CASSQGPTGLHEQFF,few,TRBJ2-1,TRBD1,TRBV3-1